A selection of T cell receptor beta chains follows, all from one sample in a study of molecular identifiers for immune sequencing clone quantification. One entry per CDR3 protein results from TCRdb running MiXCR on the PCR reads. Among about 98,000 distinct CDR3 sequences listed, 35% were seen once. What was sequenced was naive CD8+ T cells from blood, with Jurkat cell RNA spiked in. The receptors were sampled from a human donor in good health. Some libraries in this study had Jurkat cell RNA spiked in. Both conserved end residues are part of each CDR3. A D gene is named only where the DNA matches it firmly. Expanded clones get a size class; other rows say once, few or many, or leave the size out.

v_gene	j_gene	abundance	d_gene	CDR3aa	CDR3nt
TRBV7-8	TRBJ2-7	-	-	CASSLEGVSLEQYF	TGTGCCAGCAGCTTAGAGGGCGTCTCCTTAGAGCAGTACTTC
TRBV6-5	TRBJ2-3	few	TRBD2	CASSYAGLAGIDTQYF	TGTGCCAGCAGTTACGCCGGACTAGCGGGGATCGATACGCAGTATTTT
TRBV7-9	TRBJ2-2	-	TRBD2	CASSPGTSGGELCF	TGTGCCAGCAGCCCCGGGACTAGCGGCGGGGAGCTGTGTTTT
TRBV28	TRBJ2-3	many	-	CASSSARTAGTDTQYF	TGTGCCAGCAGTTCCGCTCGGACCGCAGGCACAGATACGCAGTATTTT
TRBV29-1	TRBJ2-6	few	TRBD1	CSAVTGNSGANVLTF	TGCAGCGCTGTGACAGGGAACTCTGGGGCCAACGTCCTGACTTTC
TRBV7-2	TRBJ2-3	-	TRBD2	CASSARLAGVADTQYF	TGTGCCAGCAGCGCTCGACTAGCGGGAGTGGCAGATACGCAGTATTTT
TRBV28	TRBJ2-7	many	-	CASSLQLFGTYEQYF	TGTGCCAGCAGTTTGCAGCTGTTCGGGACCTACGAGCAGTACTTC
TRBV28	TRBJ2-4	-	TRBD2	CASSSPGTSGMLAKSIQYF	TGTGCCAGCAGTTCTCCCGGGACTAGCGGGATGCTAGCCAAAAGCATTCAGTACTTC
TRBV5-1	TRBJ2-1	few	TRBD1	CASSLEGQGVDEQFF	TGCGCCAGCAGCTTGGAGGGTCAGGGGGTAGATGAGCAGTTCTTC
TRBV27	TRBJ2-1	-	TRBD2	CASSPGLAAFEQFF	TGTGCCAGCAGTCCGGGACTAGCTGCCTTTGAGCAGTTCTTC
TRBV19	TRBJ2-1	-	-	CVSSLGVNEQFF	TGTGTCAGTAGTCTGGGGGTCAATGAGCAGTTCTTC
TRBV5-6	TRBJ2-7	-	-	CASSLVGAEQYF	TGTGCCAGCAGCTTGGTTGGGGCCGAGCAGTACTTC
TRBV10-2	TRBJ2-3	many	TRBD2	CASSEPAREFTDTQYF	TGCGCCAGCAGTGAGCCCGCGCGGGAGTTCACAGATACGCAGTATTTT
TRBV29-1	TRBJ2-1	many	-	CSVLTGEQFF	TGCAGCGTTTTAACCGGGGAGCAGTTCTTC
TRBV6-6	TRBJ2-1	-	-	CATRSGLSSYNEQFF	TGTGCCACCCGAAGCGGACTGAGCTCCTACAATGAGCAGTTCTTC
TRBV28	TRBJ2-1	few	-	CASSFARGAGWNEQFF	TGTGCCAGCAGTTTCGCCAGGGGAGCGGGGTGGAATGAGCAGTTCTTC
TRBV6-2/TRBV6-3	TRBJ1-5	once	-	CASSLPGDNYLDQPQHF	TGTGCCAGCAGCCTGCCCGGGGATAACTACCTAGATCAGCCCCAGCATTTT
TRBV15	TRBJ1-5	-	-	CATSRDPPQRVLVRSNQPQHF	TGTGCCACCAGCAGAGATCCCCCCCAACGGGTCCTGGTCCGTAGCAATCAGCCCCAGCATTTT
TRBV7-9	TRBJ2-2	-	-	CASSLEPGELFF	TGTGCCAGCAGCTTAGAACCCGGGGAGCTGTTTTTT
TRBV9	TRBJ2-2	few	-	CASSDGLSGNTGELLF	TGTGCCAGCTCCGACGGGCTGAGTGGGAACACCGGGGAGCTGTTATTT
TRBV28	TRBJ1-3	many	-	CASSLGGSGNTIYF	TGTGCCAGCAGTTTAGGTGGCAGTGGAAACACCATATATTTT
TRBV20-1	TRBJ2-5	-	-	CSARDLAGETQYF	TGCAGTGCTAGAGATCTGGCCGGAGAGACCCAGTACTTC
TRBV27	TRBJ2-3	few	TRBD2	CASSLSLAGGLGTDTQYF	TGTGCCAGCAGTTTATCGCTAGCGGGAGGGCTGGGCACAGATACGCAGTATTTT
TRBV4-2	TRBJ2-1	-	-	CASSQDWKNPGPHNEQFF	TGTGCCAGCAGCCAAGATTGGAAGAACCCAGGACCCCACAATGAGCAGTTCTTC
TRBV12-3/TRBV12-4	TRBJ2-3	many	TRBD2	CASSPHRSGRADTQYF	TGTGCCAGCAGTCCCCATCGGAGCGGGAGGGCAGATACGCAGTATTTT
TRBV5-6	TRBJ2-5	many	-	CASSNRDREETQYF	TGTGCCAGCAGCAACAGAGACAGAGAAGAGACCCAGTACTTC
TRBV4-2	TRBJ1-2	few	TRBD1	CASSQEVTGGGGVYGYTF	TGTGCCAGCAGCCAAGAGGTTACAGGGGGCGGTGGGGTCTATGGCTACACCTTC
TRBV5-6	TRBJ2-1	-	-	CASSLAVEQFF	TGTGCCAGCAGCTTGGCTGTTGAGCAGTTCTTC
TRBV6-2/TRBV6-3	TRBJ2-7	-	TRBD2	CASSLRGLESREQYF	TGTGCCAGCAGTCTAAGAGGACTAGAAAGTCGGGAGCAGTACTTC
TRBV7-3	TRBJ2-3	-	-	CASSLQGGFTDTQYF	TGTGCCAGCAGCCTCCAGGGTGGTTTCACAGATACGCAGTATTTT
TRBV19	TRBJ1-1	once	-	CASSIPLANTEAFF	TGTGCCAGTAGCATCCCCTTGGCGAACACTGAAGCTTTCTTT
TRBV27	TRBJ2-7	-	-	CASSKISLENTLQRGKYEQYF	TGTGCCAGCAGCAAAATCAGCTTGGAGAACACACTGCAAAGGGGGAAGTACGAGCAGTACTTC
TRBV9	TRBJ2-3	-	TRBD2	CASGLTSGSTDTQYF	TGTGCCAGCGGTTTGACTAGCGGGAGTACAGATACGCAGTATTTT
TRBV11-3	TRBJ2-3	once	TRBD2	CASSHQTSGSVDTQYF	TGTGCCAGCAGCCACCAGACTAGCGGGAGCGTGGATACGCAGTATTTT
TRBV4-3	TRBJ1-1	-	TRBD1	CASSWRTGATEAFF	TGCGCCAGCAGCTGGCGAACAGGGGCCACTGAAGCTTTCTTT
TRBV4-3	TRBJ2-1	-	TRBD2	CASSQPGTSGTESSYNEQFF	TGCGCCAGCAGCCAACCTGGGACTAGCGGTACTGAGAGCTCCTACAATGAGCAGTTCTTC
TRBV6-4	TRBJ2-2	many	-	CASSPLATGELFF	TGTGCCAGCAGTCCCCTAGCGACTGGGGAGCTGTTTTTT
TRBV20-1	TRBJ1-4	few	-	CSAINEKLFF	TGCAGTGCTATTAATGAAAAACTGTTTTTT
TRBV5-3	TRBJ2-7	-	-	CASSYHGTRSDEQYF	TGTGCCAGCAGCTACCATGGGACACGGAGCGACGAGCAGTACTTC
TRBV4-3	TRBJ2-2	-	-	CASSQTGFGGNTGELFF	TGCGCCAGCAGCCAGACAGGTTTCGGCGGTAACACCGGGGAGCTGTTTTTT
TRBV2	TRBJ1-1	-	-	CAGSEMGSTTEAFF	TGTGCCGGCAGTGAAATGGGATCGACCACTGAAGCTTTCTTT
TRBV4-1	TRBJ2-3	-	-	CASSQVVISTDTQYF	TGCGCCAGCAGCCAAGTGGTTATTAGCACAGATACGCAGTATTTT
TRBV9	TRBJ2-3	many	TRBD2	CASSAGGGPDTQYF	TGTGCCAGCAGCGCCGGGGGGGGCCCAGATACGCAGTATTTT
TRBV15	TRBJ1-1	-	-	CATSRWRGMNTEAFF	TGTGCCACCAGCAGATGGAGAGGCATGAACACTGAAGCTTTCTTT
TRBV5-4	TRBJ2-3	-	-	CASSSPTNTQYF	TGTGCCAGCAGCTCACCGACTAACACGCAGTATTTT
TRBV9	TRBJ2-2	few	TRBD2	CASSVEAGSTGELFF	TGTGCCAGCAGCGTAGAAGCGGGATCTACCGGGGAGCTGTTTTTT